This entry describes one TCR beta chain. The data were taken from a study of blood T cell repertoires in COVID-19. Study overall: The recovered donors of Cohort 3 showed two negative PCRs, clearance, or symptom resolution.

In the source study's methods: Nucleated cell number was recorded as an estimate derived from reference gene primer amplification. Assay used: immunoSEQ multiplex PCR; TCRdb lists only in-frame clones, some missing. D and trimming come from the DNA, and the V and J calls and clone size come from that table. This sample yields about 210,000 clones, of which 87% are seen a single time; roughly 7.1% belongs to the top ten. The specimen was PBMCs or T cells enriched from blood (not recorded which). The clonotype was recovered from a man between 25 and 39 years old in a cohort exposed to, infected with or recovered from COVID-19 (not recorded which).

The chain's CDR3 is CASSLGLAGRHEQFF. The CDR3 nucleotides read TGTGCCAGCAGCTTAGGACTAGCGGGAAGGCATGAGCAGTTCTTC. J is TRBJ2-1 and V is TRBV7-9, with 11 bases lining up with TRBD2. The CDR3 has 15 residues. Germline loops: CDR1 SEHNR, CDR2 FQNEAQ (reference sequence). The V and J ends lost 1 base and 8 bases, in that order; junction bases with no gene match: 4.